Listed here are 21 T cell receptor beta chains from one sample, sequenced in a study of blood T cell repertoires in COVID-19. Using immunoSEQ multiplex PCR, the repertoire was profiled, and TCRdb retains in-frame clones only, with some absent. The sample gives about 270,000 clones, more than 75% of which show up once; less than 3% is in the top ten. Sample: peripheral blood. These receptors were obtained from a woman between 50 and 59 years old with acute or convalescent COVID-19.

The rearrangement joins TRBV28 to TRBJ1-1; 10 bases are a match to TRBD1. The CDR3 runs 14 residues. CDR1 is MDHEN, CDR2 SYDVKM, per germline. Unmatched junction bases numbered 3, after V lost 1 base and J lost 7 bases. CDR3 in amino acids: CASSLSRDRGEAFF. CDR3 nucleotide sequence: TGTGCCAGCAGTTTATCCAGGGACAGGGGTGAAGCTTTCTTT.

The J gene is TRBJ2-5, the V gene TRBV5-1, with TRBD2 matching over 12 bases. V lost 4 bases and J lost 0; bases outside the gene matches: 7. The CDR3 covers 17 residues. In germline, CDR1 is SGHRS, CDR2 YFSETQ. CDR3 in amino acids: CASSTGLAGLDQETQYF. CDR3 bases: TGCGCCAGCAGCACCGGACTAGCGGGACTCGACCAAGAGACCCAGTACTTC.

V usage is TRBV5-1 and J usage is TRBJ2-4, with 8 bases matching TRBD1. CDR1 SGHRS and CDR2 YFSETQ come from the germline V gene. CDR3 length: 13 amino acids. V lost 4 bases and J lost 9; bases outside the gene matches: 6. For the CDR3, the DNA is TGCGCCAGCAGCACAGGGGGACCTGGCATTCAGTACTTC. Its protein is CASSTGGPGIQYF.

This chain uses TRBV19 with TRBJ2-3; tentative D call: TRBD2 (5 bases). The CDR3 extends over 15 amino acids. With 5 bases removed from V and 4 bases from J, the gap between germline ends came to 16 bases. CDR1 and CDR2 from the germline V gene are LNHDA and SQIVND (reference sequence). CDR3 protein: CASSRAWARADTQYF. As DNA, the CDR3 is TGTGCCAGTAGTCGGGCCTGGGCGAGGGCAGATACGCAGTATTTT.

The CDR3 region is CAIGDRLLGYTF. DNA for the CDR3: TGTGCCATAGGGGACAGGCTGCTTGGCTACACCTTC. The genes are TRBV19 and TRBJ1-2, with 8 bases matching TRBD1. This CDR3 spans 12 amino acids. V lost 10 bases and J lost 7; bases outside the gene matches: 8. Per the germline V gene, CDR1 is LNHDA and CDR2 is SQIVND (reference sequence).

This clone was seen just once. V gene TRBV7-8 combines with J gene TRBJ2-5; TRBD2 agrees at 13 bases. CDR1 and CDR2 from the germline V gene are SGHVS and FQNEAQ. CDR3 length equals 16 residues. V trimming: 5 bases; J trimming: 2 bases; junction bases outside the gene matches: 5. CDR3 loop: CASSLEGLAGQETQYF. CDR3 sequence (DNA): TGTGCCAGCAGCCTTGAGGGACTAGCGGGGCAAGAGACCCAGTACTTC.

This clone was observed a few times. J is TRBJ1-5 and V is TRBV28; D might be TRBD1 (5 bases). The V gene's germline CDR1 is MDHEN and CDR2 SYDVKM. Trimming took 3 bases from V and 2 from J, leaving 14 bases between them. CDR3 length equals 16 residues. For the CDR3, the DNA is TGTGCCAGCAGTTTTTGGGGGACTCGGGGCAATCAGCCCCAGCATTTT. As protein: CASSFWGTRGNQPQHF.

The chain has TRBV19 and TRBJ1-6; D is uncertain. Looked up from germline, CDR1 is LNHDA and CDR2 is SQIVND (reference sequence). The CDR3 spans 16 residues. Trimming removed 6 bases from V and 1 base from J, with 13 bases in between. CDR3 loop: CASSNIQLSYNSPLHF. The CDR3, as DNA: TGTGCCAGTAGCAACATACAGCTTTCCTATAATTCACCCCTCCACTTT.

The J gene is TRBJ1-5, the V gene TRBV30; 8 bases map to TRBD1. The germline V gene encodes CDR1 GTSNPN and CDR2 SVGIG (reference sequence). CDR3 length: 12 amino acids. The J segment lost 9 bases and the V segment lost 2 bases, leaving 3 bases of the junction unmatched. This chain's CDR3 is CAWSTGGSPQHF. The CDR3 bases are TGTGCCTGGAGTACAGGGGGATCGCCCCAGCATTTT.

This chain joins TRBV6-2 or TRBV6-3 and TRBJ1-3; D remains ambiguous. This CDR3 spans 15 amino acids. Trimming pared 4 bases from V and 0 bases from J, leaving 10 bases between. The germline CDR1 and CDR2 sequences are MNHEY and SVGEGT. The CDR3 DNA reads as TGTGCCAGCAGTTTCAGACACCTCTCTGGAAACACCATATATTTT. It codes for CASSFRHLSGNTIYF.

V usage is TRBV18 and J usage is TRBJ2-7; TRBD1 matches 11 bases. This CDR3 comprises 15 residues. Germline V gene sequence: CDR1 KGHSH, CDR2 LQKENI. The V gene end was trimmed by 3 bases and the J gene end by 3 bases; junction bases not matched to a gene: 4. The chain's CDR3 is CASSPEDRGLYEQYF. The CDR3, as DNA: TGTGCCAGCTCACCTGAGGACAGGGGGCTCTACGAGCAGTACTTC.

The CDR3 region is CASSLGGQGEGKLFF. The CDR3, as DNA: TGTGCCAGCAGTTTAGGGGGACAGGGGGAAGGAAAACTGTTTTTT. The chain has TRBV28 and TRBJ1-4; 11 bases line up with TRBD1. With V trimmed by 2 bases and J by 10 bases, 6 bases remained unmatched. This CDR3 is 15 amino acids long. Germline V gene data show CDR1 as MDHEN and CDR2 as SYDVKM.

The genes are TRBV4-3 and TRBJ2-7; the match to TRBD2 covers 11 bases. The CDR3 consists of 15 residues. The V and J ends lost 4 bases and 3 bases, in that order; junction bases with no gene match: 5. Per germline, CDR1 LGHNA and CDR2 YSLEER. CDR3 sequence reads: CASSPGLAGYYEQYF. In DNA, the CDR3 is TGCGCCAGCAGCCCCGGACTAGCGGGTTACTACGAGCAGTACTTC.

This rearrangement joins TRBV9 to TRBJ2-7, with 8 bases lining up with TRBD2. CDR3 length: 16 residues. Per germline, CDR1 SGDLS and CDR2 YYNGEE. V gave up 0 bases and J gave up 1 base; unmatched junction bases: 6. The CDR3 sequence: CASSVDVREVSYEQYF. CDR3 DNA: TGTGCCAGCAGCGTAGATGTGCGGGAGGTATCCTACGAGCAGTACTTC.

The V call is TRBV2, the J call TRBJ1-1, with no clear D. The CDR3 has 11 amino acids. Germline V gene data show CDR1 as SNHLY and CDR2 as FYNNEI. V lost 7 bases and J lost 5, with 8 bases in between. CDR3 sequence reads: CASMPGTEAFF. Here the CDR3 DNA reads TGTGCCAGCATGCCGGGGACTGAAGCTTTCTTT.

The gene calls are TRBV9 and TRBJ2-7; TRBD2 matches at 10 bases. The length of the CDR3 is 15 residues. Trimming removed 3 bases from V and 0 bases from J; junction bases left unmatched: 3. Germline V gives CDR1 SGDLS, CDR2 YYNGEE. CDR3 sequence reads: CASSAGLASSYEQYF. CDR3 coding DNA: TGTGCCAGCAGCGCGGGACTAGCGAGCTCCTACGAGCAGTACTTC.

The CDR3 loop reads CAWSRATNEKLFF. The CDR3 bases are TGTGCCTGGAGTCGAGCAACTAATGAAAAACTGTTTTTT. The chain links TRBV30 to TRBJ1-4, with D hard to call. CDR3 size: 13 residues. Trimming shortened V by 2 bases and J by 0 bases, and 4 bases separated the two germline ends. The germline V gene has CDR1 GTSNPN and CDR2 SVGIG (reference sequence).

J is TRBJ2-7 and V is TRBV20-1, with D maybe TRBD2 (5 bases). The CDR3 is made up of 14 amino acids. Between the trimmed V and J ends, which lost 3 bases and 4 bases, there was a span of 16 bases. Germline-derived CDR1 and CDR2 are DFQATT and SNEGSKA (reference sequence). This CDR3 is CSASSTTKNYEQYF. The DNA for the CDR3 is TGCAGTGCTAGTTCGACTACCAAAAATTACGAGCAGTACTTC.

Only a few counts were recorded for this clone. V is TRBV7-9 and J is TRBJ1-4, with D possibly TRBD1 on 6 matching bases. Germline V CDR1 and CDR2: SEHNR, FQNEAQ (reference sequence). The V and J ends lost 1 base and 7 bases respectively, with 10 bases between them. CDR3 length: 14 residues. Here the CDR3 DNA reads TGTGCCAGCAGCTTAGTGGACAGTCCTGAAAAACTGTTTTTT. Translated: CASSLVDSPEKLFF.

This clone was detected only once. The same CDR3 can be traced to other DNA sequences in this sample. The J gene is TRBJ2-1, the V gene TRBV27, with unresolved D. Germline CDR1 is MNHEY and CDR2 is SMNVEV (reference sequence). Trimming took off 5 bases at V and 8 bases at J, with 10 bases between the two ends. The CDR3 contains 12 residues. CDR3 region: CASSLLGDEQFF. CDR3 DNA sequence: TGTGCCAGCAGTCTCCTAGGCGATGAGCAGTTCTTC.

The V gene is TRBV7-9, the J gene TRBJ2-1, with 8 bases fitting TRBD2. With 5 bases clipped from V and 8 bases from J, the junction kept 14 bases outside the gene matches. Germline CDR1 is SEHNR and CDR2 is FQNEAQ (reference sequence). The CDR3 loop spans 16 amino acids. The CDR3 DNA follows: TGTGCCAGCAGCCTAGGCGTGTCTAGCGGGCCCGATGAGCAGTTCTTC. It encodes CASSLGVSSGPDEQFF.